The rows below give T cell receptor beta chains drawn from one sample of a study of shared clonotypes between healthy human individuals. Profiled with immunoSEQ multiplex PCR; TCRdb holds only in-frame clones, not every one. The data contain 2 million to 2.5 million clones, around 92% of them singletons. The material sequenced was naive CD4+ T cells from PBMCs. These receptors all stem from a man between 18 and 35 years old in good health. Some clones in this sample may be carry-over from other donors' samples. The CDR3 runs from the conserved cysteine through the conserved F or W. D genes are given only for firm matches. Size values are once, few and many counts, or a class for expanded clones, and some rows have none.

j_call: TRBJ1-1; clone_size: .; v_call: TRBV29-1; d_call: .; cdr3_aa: CSVGRGNTEAFF; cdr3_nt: TGCAGCGTGGGCAGGGGGAACACTGAAGCTTTCTTT
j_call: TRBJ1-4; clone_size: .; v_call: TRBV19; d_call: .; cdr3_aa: CASSMSRILNEKLFF; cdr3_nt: TGTGCCAGTAGTATGTCCAGGATTCTCAATGAAAAACTGTTTTTT
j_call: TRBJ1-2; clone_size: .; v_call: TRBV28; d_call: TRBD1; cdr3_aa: CASSSEGRGLIDGYTF; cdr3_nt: TGTGCCAGCAGTTCCGAAGGGAGGGGGCTAATTGATGGCTACACCTTC
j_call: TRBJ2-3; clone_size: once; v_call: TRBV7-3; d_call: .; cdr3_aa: CASSPPPPGTQYF; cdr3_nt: TGTGCCAGCAGCCCCCCTCCCCCCGGTACGCAGTATTTT
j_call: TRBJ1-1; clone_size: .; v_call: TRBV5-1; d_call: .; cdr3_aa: CASSFDGYTEAFF; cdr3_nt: TGCGCCAGCAGCTTCGACGGCTACACTGAAGCTTTCTTT
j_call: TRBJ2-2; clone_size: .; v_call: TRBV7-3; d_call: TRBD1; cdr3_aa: CASGTGGAGELFF; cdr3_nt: TGTGCCAGCGGGACAGGGGGTGCCGGGGAGCTGTTTTTT
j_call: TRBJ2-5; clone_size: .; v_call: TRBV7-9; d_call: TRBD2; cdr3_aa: CASSGGLAWMQETQYF; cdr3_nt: TGTGCCAGCAGCGGAGGACTAGCTTGGATGCAAGAGACCCAGTACTTC
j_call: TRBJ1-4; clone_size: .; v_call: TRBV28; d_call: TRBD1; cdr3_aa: CASSSGDRGNNEKLFF; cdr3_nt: TGTGCCAGCAGTTCCGGGGACAGGGGCAATAATGAAAAACTGTTTTTT
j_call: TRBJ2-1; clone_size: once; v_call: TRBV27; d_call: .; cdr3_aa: CASSTPLRGSYNEQFF; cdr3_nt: TGTGCCAGCAGTACCCCGTTGCGGGGCTCCTACAATGAGCAGTTCTTC
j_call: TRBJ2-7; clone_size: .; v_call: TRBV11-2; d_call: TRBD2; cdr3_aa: CASSLVGGSYEQYF; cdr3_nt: TGTGCCAGCAGCTTAGTTGGCGGGAGCTACGAGCAGTACTTC
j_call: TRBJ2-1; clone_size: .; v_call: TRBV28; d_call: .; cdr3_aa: CASSLGRENEQFF; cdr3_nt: TGTGCCAGCAGTTTGGGTCGCGAGAATGAGCAGTTCTTC
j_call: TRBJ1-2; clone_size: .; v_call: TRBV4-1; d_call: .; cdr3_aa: CASSQGLEKNYGYTF; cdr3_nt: TGCGCCAGCAGCCAGGGTCTAGAGAAAAACTATGGCTACACCTTC
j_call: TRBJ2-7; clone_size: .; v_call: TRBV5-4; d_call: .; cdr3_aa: CASSAQVTYEQYF; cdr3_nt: TGTGCCAGCAGCGCACAGGTTACCTACGAGCAGTACTTC
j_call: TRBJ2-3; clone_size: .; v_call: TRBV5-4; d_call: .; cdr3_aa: CASSPMGSSTDTQYF; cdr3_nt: TGTGCCAGCAGCCCCATGGGTTCCTCCACAGATACGCAGTATTTT